Following are 25 T cell receptor beta chains from one sample sequenced in a study of cytomegalovirus exposure and HLA in healthy donors. Use of 60 Vbeta and 13 Jbeta primers characterized the PCR. Sequencing was performed with immunoSEQ multiplex PCR; in TCRdb, only in-frame clones are kept and a portion is missing. In total, the table holds 130,000 or so clones. The sequenced sample was PBMCs. All receptors come from a woman aged 40-49 years in good health and CMV-seropositive.

As regards this clone: Because the CDR3's place on the DNA is in doubt, the DNA is left out and the CDR3 is given as listed by TCRdb. V is TRBV6-1 and J is TRBJ2-7; TRBD2, as called in the table, went unchecked against the DNA. 15 amino acids form the CDR3, both terminal residues included. CDR1 is MNHNS, CDR2 SASEGT, per germline. CDR3 residues: CASSTSQTSLVEQYF.

The V gene is TRBV20-1, the J gene TRBJ2-1; tentative D call: TRBD2 (5 bases). This CDR3 spans 11 amino acids. Germline-derived CDR1 and CDR2 are DFQATT and SNEGSKA (reference sequence). CDR3: CSGDRDNEQFF. DNA of the CDR3: TGCAGCGGGGATAGGGACAATGAGCAGTTCTTC.

This sequence joins TRBV29-1 and TRBJ1-5; possible D gene TRBD1, 5 bases. Trimming took off 2 bases at V and 5 bases at J, with 10 bases between the two ends. The CDR3 runs to 13 residues. Germline V gene lookup returns CDR1 SQVTM and CDR2 ANQGSEA. CDR3 residues: CSVEFGGDQPQHF. The CDR3, as DNA: TGCAGCGTTGAATTTGGAGGGGATCAGCCCCAGCATTTT.

The chain is built from TRBV11-3 and TRBJ1-2; D not certain. Trimming pared 1 base from V and 2 bases from J, leaving 8 bases between. This CDR3 is built from 14 residues. Per germline, CDR1 SGHNT and CDR2 YENEEA. The CDR3 loop is CASSLGPQNYGYTF. CDR3 bases: TGTGCCAGCAGCTTAGGCCCGCAGAACTATGGCTACACCTTC. The entire variable domain, with the rest obtained from reference TRBV11-3 and TRBJ1-2, is as follows: EAGVVQSPRYKIIEKKQPVAFWCNPISGHNTLYWYLQNLGQGPELLIRYENEEAVDDSQLPKDRFSAERLKGVDSTLKIQPAELGDSAVYLCASSLGPQNYGYTFGSGTRLTVV.

V and J are TRBV15 and TRBJ2-1; 9 bases map to TRBD2. Trimming at V came to 0 bases and at J to 6 bases, leaving 12 bases not matched to a gene. Germline values: CDR1 LNHNV, CDR2 YYDKDF (reference sequence). The CDR3 totals 18 residues. CDR3 residues: CATSRERPTSGRLNEQFF. CDR3 nucleotides: TGTGCCACCAGCAGAGAAAGGCCGACTAGCGGACGCCTCAATGAGCAGTTCTTC.

The chain links TRBV19 to TRBJ2-3; TRBD2 aligns across 8 bases. Germline V gene data show CDR1 as LNHDA and CDR2 as SQIVND (reference sequence). This CDR3 contains 19 residues. The trim removed 0 bases at V and 6 bases at J, leaving 17 bases unmatched. CDR3 protein: CASSIDPRGRTDLEDTQYF. The CDR3 coding sequence is TGTGCCAGTAGTATAGATCCCCGCGGGAGGACGGATCTGGAGGATACGCAGTATTTT.

The genes are TRBV9 and TRBJ2-1; 7 bases match TRBD1. This CDR3 comprises 16 residues. Germline lookup yields CDR1 SGDLS and CDR2 YYNGEE. Germline trimming cut 3 bases from V and 6 bases from J; bases unmatched to any gene: 12. The CDR3 region is CASSGRTGQNVNEQFF. The CDR3 DNA reads as TGTGCCAGCAGCGGGAGGACAGGACAGAATGTCAATGAGCAGTTCTTC.

The V and J genes are TRBV28 and TRBJ1-1; maybe TRBD1 (6 bases). CDR3 length: 15 residues. Looked up from germline, CDR1 is MDHEN and CDR2 is SYDVKM. The ends were cut back, 6 bases at V and 5 bases at J, with 19 bases in the middle. The CDR3 reads CASSPQNRVGTEAFF. The CDR3 DNA sequence: TGTGCCAGCAGCCCCCAAAACAGGGTAGGAACTGAAGCTTTCTTT. Based on the CDR3 plus reference TRBV28 and TRBJ1-1, the full variable domain is DVKVTQSSRYLVKRTGEKVFLECVQDMDHENMFWYRQDPGLGLRLIYFSYDVKMKEKGDIPEGYSVSREKKERFSLILESASTNQTSMYLCASSPQNRVGTEAFFGQGTRLTVV.

The chain joins TRBV7-3 to TRBJ2-1, with D maybe TRBD1 (6 bases). This CDR3 contains 13 residues. The germline V gene encodes CDR1 SGHTA and CDR2 FQGTGA. V was clipped by 4 bases and J by 4 bases, with 8 bases between them. CDR3 DNA sequence: TGTGCCAGCAGCTGGGACATATACAATGAGCAGTTCTTC. Protein product: CASSWDIYNEQFF.

This sequence joins TRBV19 and TRBJ2-2; D unresolved. The germline gives CDR1 LNHDA, CDR2 SQIVND (reference sequence). The CDR3 totals 15 residues. V was trimmed by 1 base and J by 1 base, leaving 7 bases between them. The CDR3 sequence: CASSIGTLNTGELFF. CDR3 nucleotides: TGTGCCAGTAGTATAGGCACATTGAACACCGGGGAGCTGTTTTTT.

This chain uses TRBV11-2 with TRBJ2-1, with D perhaps matching TRBD1 (6 bases). This CDR3 spans 16 amino acids. The germline gives CDR1 SGHAT, CDR2 FQNNGV. The ends were cut back, 5 bases at V and 2 bases at J, with 16 bases in the middle. This CDR3 is CASSLQPGATYNEQFF. CDR3 sequence (DNA): TGTGCCAGCAGCCTACAGCCAGGGGCTACCTACAATGAGCAGTTCTTC.

The chain has TRBV7-2 and TRBJ1-3; weak D call: TRBD1 (5 bases). The CDR3 consists of 14 residues. CDR1 and CDR2 from the germline V gene are SGHTA and FQGNSA. V dropped 5 bases and J dropped 4 bases, with 12 bases sitting between them. CDR3 nucleotides: TGTGCCAGCAGCACCTGGACACCAGGAAACACCATATATTTT. Amino acid sequence: CASSTWTPGNTIYF.

The chain has TRBV19 and TRBJ2-7, with unresolved D. With 5 bases removed from V and 6 bases from J, the gap between germline ends came to 11 bases. Germline values: CDR1 LNHDA, CDR2 SQIVND (reference sequence). There are 12 residues in the CDR3. The CDR3 region is CASSPSSGEQYF. Here the CDR3 DNA reads TGTGCCAGTAGTCCGTCGTCGGGCGAGCAGTACTTC.

The chain uses TRBV7-9 and TRBJ2-7; 7 bases map to TRBD2. CDR3 length: 15 residues. Germline trimming cut 4 bases from V and 2 bases from J; bases unmatched to any gene: 8. CDR1 is SEHNR, CDR2 FQNEAQ, per germline (reference sequence). The CDR3 sequence: CASSSGREAAYEQYF. For the CDR3, the DNA is TGTGCCAGCAGCTCGGGACGGGAGGCGGCCTACGAGCAGTACTTC.

This rearrangement joins TRBV4-1 to TRBJ2-7; 12 nucleotides line up with TRBD2. The germline gives CDR1 MGHRA, CDR2 YSYEKL. The CDR3 has 15 residues. The J segment lost 6 bases and the V segment lost 6 bases, leaving 9 bases of the junction unmatched. CDR3 amino acids: CASSPLAGGSGEQYF. Written as DNA, the CDR3 is TGCGCCAGCAGTCCACTAGCGGGAGGTTCCGGCGAGCAGTACTTC.

The chain employs TRBV7-2 and TRBJ2-2; a weak D match, TRBD2 (6 bases). CDR3 length: 16 residues. V lost 1 base to trimming and J lost 3 bases, with 12 bases between them. The germline V gene has CDR1 SGHTA and CDR2 FQGNSA. The CDR3 bases are TGTGCCAGCAGCTTAGACGGGAGTGGTTACACCGGGGAGCTGTTTTTT. This gives the protein CASSLDGSGYTGELFF.

The J gene is TRBJ2-7, the V gene TRBV27, with 7 bases identical to TRBD1. The CDR3 is 11 residues long. From germline, CDR1 is MNHEY and CDR2 SMNVEV (reference sequence). V shed 4 bases and J 11 bases; nucleotides not matched to a gene: 5. The CDR3 here is CASSSTGLKYF. In DNA form, the CDR3 reads TGTGCCAGCAGTTCGACAGGGCTTAAGTACTTC.

This CDR3 is CASSLRRVDTQYF. The CDR3 nucleotides are TGTGCCAGCAGCTTAAGGAGGGTAGATACGCAGTATTTT. The chain carries TRBV7-3 and TRBJ2-3; the D gene is possibly TRBD2 (6 bases). The germline CDR1 and CDR2 sequences are SGHTA and FQGTGA. The CDR3 covers 13 residues. V lost 1 base and J 5 bases, leaving 7 bases between the germline ends. Variable domain in full (rest from reference TRBV7-3 and TRBJ2-3): GAGVSQTPSNKVTEKGKYVELRCDPISGHTALYWYRQSLGQGPEFLIYFQGTGAADDSGLPNDRFFAVRPEGSVSTLKIQRTERGDSAVYLCASSLRRVDTQYFGPGTRLTVL.

V gene TRBV9 combines with J gene TRBJ2-2, with TRBD2 as a possible D gene (6 bases). This CDR3 spans 16 amino acids. Germline V CDR1 and CDR2: SGDLS, YYNGEE. Between the trimmed V and J ends, which lost 4 bases and 1 base, there was a span of 14 bases. Written as DNA, the CDR3 is TGTGCCAGCAGCCCAAGGAGGCGGGAGAACACCGGGGAGCTGTTTTTT. Its translation is CASSPRRRENTGELFF. Full variable domain (missing parts from reference TRBV9 and TRBJ2-2): DSGVTQTPKHLITATGQRVTLRCSPRSGDLSVYWYQQSLDQGLQFLIQYYNGEERAKGNILERFSAQQFPDLHSELNLSSLELGDSALYFCASSPRRRENTGELFFGEGSRLTVL.

This rearrangement joins TRBV6-6 to TRBJ1-1; 12 bases match TRBD1. Germline V CDR1 and CDR2: MNHNY, SVGAGI (reference sequence). V shed 6 bases and J 5 bases; nucleotides not matched to a gene: 7. The CDR3 has 15 residues. The CDR3, as DNA: TGTGCCAGCAGCCCGGGACAGGGGGCGTTGACTGAAGCTTTCTTT. Translated, it gives CASSPGQGALTEAFF.

As regards this clone: The identical CDR3 is also encoded by other nucleotide sequences in the sample. The chain combines TRBV6-6 with TRBJ2-7; TRBD1 might be the D (6 bases). Per germline, CDR1 MNHNY and CDR2 SVGAGI (reference sequence). V was shortened by 3 bases and J by 4 bases, with 16 bases between the two germline ends. CDR3 length: 15 amino acids. CDR3 sequence: CASSYTGTNSYEQYF. The DNA of the CDR3 is TGTGCCAGCAGTTATACCGGGACAAATTCTTACGAGCAGTACTTC.

This chain links TRBV5-1 with TRBJ1-5, with D perhaps TRBD1 (6 bases). Per germline, CDR1 SGHRS and CDR2 YFSETQ. The CDR3 has 15 residues. Trimming cost V 0 bases and J 6 bases, with 13 bases left between them. DNA for the CDR3: TGCGCCAGCAGCTTGGACAGGGAAGGGGGTCAGCCCCAGCATTTT. It specifies CASSLDREGGQPQHF.

The chain joins TRBV19 to TRBJ1-2; a possible D gene is TRBD1 (6 bases). Germline assignment: CDR1 LNHDA and CDR2 SQIVND (reference sequence). This CDR3 comprises 13 residues. V was pared by 5 bases and J by 6 bases, with 13 bases between. CDR3 DNA sequence: TGTGCCAGTAGTGCTGACAGGTCCAATGGCTACACCTTC. Protein product: CASSADRSNGYTF. Combining the CDR3 with reference TRBV19 and TRBJ1-2 gives the whole variable domain DGGITQSPKYLFRKEGQNVTLSCEQNLNHDAMYWYRQDPGQGLRLIYYSQIVNDFQKGDIAEGYSVSREKKESFPLTVTSAQKNPTAFYLCASSADRSNGYTFGSGTRLTVV.

V usage is TRBV27 and J usage is TRBJ2-3, with TRBD1 as a possible D gene (6 bases). The CDR3 sequence is 12 residues long. The ends were cut back, 3 bases at V and 12 bases at J, with 13 bases in the middle. Germline lookup yields CDR1 MNHEY and CDR2 SMNVEV (reference sequence). The CDR3 DNA sequence: TGTGCCAGCAGTTTCGGGAAGGGACAACAGTATTTT. This sequence encodes CASSFGKGQQYF.

This chain connects TRBV7-9 to TRBJ1-1; a possible D gene is TRBD1 (5 bases). V lost 3 bases to trimming and J lost 5 bases, with 16 bases between them. This CDR3 comprises 15 residues. The germline CDR1 and CDR2 sequences are SEHNR and FQNEAQ (reference sequence). CDR3 in amino acids: CASSFHPRGMTEAFF. CDR3 DNA: TGTGCCAGCAGCTTCCACCCGCGGGGGATGACTGAAGCTTTCTTT.